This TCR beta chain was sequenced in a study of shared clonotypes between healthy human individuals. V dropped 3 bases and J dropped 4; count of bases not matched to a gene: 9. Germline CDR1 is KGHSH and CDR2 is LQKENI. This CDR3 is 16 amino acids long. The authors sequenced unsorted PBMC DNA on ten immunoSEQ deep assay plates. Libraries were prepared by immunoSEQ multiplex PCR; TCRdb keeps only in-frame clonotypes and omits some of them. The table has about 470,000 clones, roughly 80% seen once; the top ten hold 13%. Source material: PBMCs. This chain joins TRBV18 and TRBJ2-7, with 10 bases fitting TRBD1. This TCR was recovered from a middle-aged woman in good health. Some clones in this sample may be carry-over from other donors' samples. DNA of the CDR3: TGTGCCAGCTCACCCATCACGACAGGGGGCGGTTACGAGCAGTACTTC. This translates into CASSPITTGGGYEQYF.